The TCR beta chain described here comes from a study of cytomegalovirus exposure and HLA in healthy donors. Study results and caveats: The productive fraction for most TCR beta V segments was about 87% or about 30% in an earlier analysis. Presence/absence analyses assumed roughly uniform sequencing depth across donors, which may not hold.

PCR employed 60 Vbeta and 13 Jbeta primers. Only in-frame clones appear in the TCRdb table, and some are missing; sequencing was by immunoSEQ multiplex PCR. The data contain about 200,000 clones, 86% of them singletons. On this clone itself: Its antigen remains unknown.

Trimming cost V 6 bases and J 8 bases, with 8 bases left between them. The CDR3 consists of 11 residues. CDR1 is MNHEY and CDR2 is SVGAGI in the germline V gene. This chain uses TRBV6-5 with TRBJ2-1; D is unresolved. The receptor comes from a young woman in good health and CMV-seronegative. The source material was PBMCs. CDR3 residues: CASRAFDEQFF. The CDR3 DNA reads TGTGCCAGCAGGGCTTTTGATGAGCAGTTCTTC.